This T cell receptor beta chain originates from a study of blood T cell repertoires in COVID-19. About the research overall: COVID-19 samples collected from the United States, Italy and Spain covered acute and convalescent phases. The analysed material was cDNA or gDNA that came from T cells, B-cell-depleted T cells, or PBMCs.

Only in-frame clones appear in the TCRdb table, and some are missing; sequencing was by immunoSEQ multiplex PCR. In the table there are some 360,000 clones, roughly 86% of which are singletons. The germline CDR1 and CDR2 sequences are MNHEY and SVGAGI. The CDR3 is made up of 13 amino acids. The V end was cut by 5 bases, the J end by 8 bases, with 15 bases between. Exposed enrollees encountered a COVID-19 case at some point within 2 weeks before study entry. The sequence derives from a woman under 40 who had been exposed to COVID-19. V usage is TRBV6-5 and J usage is TRBJ1-2, with D perhaps TRBD1 (5 bases). The sequenced sample was PBMCs or T cells enriched from blood (not recorded which). Written as DNA, the CDR3 is TGTGCCAGCAGTACCGCAGGGAATAGGGGCTACACCTTC. Its translation is CASSTAGNRGYTF.